This T cell receptor beta chain was obtained from a study of cytomegalovirus exposure and HLA in healthy donors. Notes on this clone: Its matching antigen is unknown.

CDR1 is MDHEN, CDR2 SYDVKM, per germline. CDR3 length: 14 residues. The V and J ends lost 6 bases and 7 bases respectively, with 17 bases between them. Study-wide findings and caveats: By HLA locus, TCR association rates varied in a later analysis, with DRB1 showing the most and HLA-C the fewest. An observed cluster of highly shared sequence variants was recorded as a likely sequencing artifact. Whilst most TCR sequences proved rare, a subset of public TCRs occurred across many donors. Trimming of TCR beta V- and J-genes showed a link, identified in a later analysis, to a missense DCLRE1C variant.

The PCR employed 60 Vbeta primers together with 13 Jbeta primers. Libraries were prepared by immunoSEQ multiplex PCR; TCRdb keeps only in-frame clonotypes and omits some of them. The sample holds about 160,000 clones, 70% to 80% seen once. The clonotype originates from a middle-aged man in good health and CMV-seronegative. Sequencing was carried out using PBMCs. This chain links TRBV28 with TRBJ2-3; possibly TRBD2 for D (5 bases). The chain's CDR3 is CASSRDRWVNTQYF. The CDR3 bases are TGTGCCAGCAGCCGGGATCGGTGGGTAAATACGCAGTATTTT. Full variable domain (outside the CDR3, taken from reference TRBV28 and TRBJ2-3): DVKVTQSSRYLVKRTGEKVFLECVQDMDHENMFWYRQDPGLGLRLIYFSYDVKMKEKGDIPEGYSVSREKKERFSLILESASTNQTSMYLCASSRDRWVNTQYFGPGTRLTVL.